This T cell receptor beta chain was recovered during a study of patients and donors after allogeneic stem cell transplantation. The ends were cut back, 2 bases at V and 3 bases at J, with 10 bases in the middle. The CDR3 is 14 residues long. Germline loops: CDR1 MNHEY, CDR2 SVGAGI. TCRdb processed the RT-PCR reads anew with MiXCR; each CDR3 protein has one entry. The sample shows about a million distinct CDR3 sequences, roughly 17% of them seen only once. The clonotype originates from a human donor who was either an allogeneic HSCT recipient or a stem cell or donor lymphocyte infusion donor (not recorded which). It is not recorded whose cells these are; they may come from a transplant donor. The chain carries TRBV6-5 and TRBJ2-5; perhaps TRBD2 as D (6 bases). The source material was blood, either unsorted or a sorted T cell fraction (not recorded which). The CDR3 DNA reads as TGTGCCAGCAGTTACGGGGTAGCGGAAGAGACCCAGTACTTC. This gives the protein CASSYGVAEETQYF.